These T cell receptor beta chains were read from a single sample in a study of Graves' ophthalmopathy and Graves' hyperthyroidism. TCRdb re-analysed the multiplex PCR reads in MiXCR, keeping a single row per CDR3 protein. The sample yields under 250,000 distinct CDR3 sequences, roughly a fifth seen once. The sequencing input was peripheral blood. The receptors stem from a woman between 45 and 60 years old with Graves' ophthalmopathy. The CDR3 runs from the conserved cysteine through the conserved F or W. The D gene is left open where the match is weak. Clone size is given for some rows only: seen once, a few or many times, or a class if the clone is expanded.

v_gene	abundance	j_gene	d_gene	CDR3aa	CDR3nt
TRBV6-2/TRBV6-3	few	TRBJ2-2	TRBD2	CASTTGTSGRAETGELFF	TGTGCCAGCACCACCGGGACTAGCGGGAGGGCCGAGACCGGGGAGCTGTTTTTT
TRBV29-1	many	TRBJ1-3	NA	CSGRARNTIYF	TGCAGCGGGAGAGCTAGAAACACCATATATTTT
TRBV6-5	many	TRBJ2-5	NA	CASSYSASKETQYF	TGTGCCAGCAGTTACTCGGCCTCGAAAGAGACCCAGTACTTC
TRBV6-2/TRBV6-3	many	TRBJ2-5	NA	CASSYSIRMETQYF	TGTGCCAGCAGTTACTCGATCCGCATGGAGACCCAGTACTTC
TRBV6-1	many	TRBJ1-5	TRBD1	CASSESGTGVLQPQHF	TGTGCCAGCAGTGAATCCGGGACAGGGGTACTTCAGCCCCAGCATTTT
TRBV19	many	TRBJ1-5	TRBD1	CASSLGQDVDQPQHF	TGTGCCAGTAGCCTGGGACAGGACGTCGATCAGCCCCAGCATTTT
TRBV12-3/TRBV12-4	many	TRBJ2-5	TRBD2	CASSLERTSGRIETQYF	TGTGCCAGCAGTTTAGAGAGGACTAGCGGGAGGATCGAGACCCAGTACTTC
TRBV20-1	many	TRBJ1-3	NA	CSAVEGSGNTIYF	TGCAGTGCTGTGGAGGGCTCTGGAAACACCATATATTTT
TRBV27	few	TRBJ2-5	TRBD1	CASSPQGVQETQYF	TGTGCCAGCAGTCCCCAGGGGGTACAAGAGACCCAGTACTTC
TRBV7-2	NA	TRBJ1-2	TRBD1	CASSSDRGRYGYTF	TGTGCCAGCAGCTCGGACAGGGGCCGCTATGGCTACACCTTC
TRBV12-3/TRBV12-4	many	TRBJ2-7	TRBD1	CASSLGGRTGKAYEQYF	TGTGCCAGCAGTTTAGGAGGCCGGACAGGGAAAGCCTACGAGCAGTACTTC
TRBV6-4	NA	TRBJ2-7	NA	CASSNKRGASSGHEQYF	TGTGCCAGCAGTAACAAAAGGGGGGCCTCCTCGGGCCACGAGCAGTACTTC
TRBV4-1	many	TRBJ1-1	NA	CASSQDGQGNTEAFF	TGCGCCAGCAGCCAAGACGGGCAGGGAAACACTGAAGCTTTCTTT
TRBV5-1	many	TRBJ1-1	TRBD1	CASSAGDRILNTEAFF	TGCGCCAGCAGCGCGGGGGACAGAATCTTGAACACTGAAGCTTTCTTT
TRBV4-1	many	TRBJ1-2	NA	CASSHPAGGRYGYTF	TGCGCCAGCAGCCATCCGGCCGGGGGGCGGTATGGCTACACCTTC
TRBV20-1	many	TRBJ2-7	NA	CSARVAGSAYEQYF	TGCAGTGCTAGGGTCGCTGGGTCAGCCTACGAGCAGTACTTC
TRBV9	many	TRBJ2-7	TRBD2	CASSVGLAVGGEQYF	TGTGCCAGCAGCGTTGGACTAGCGGTGGGTGGCGAGCAGTACTTC
TRBV27	many	TRBJ2-3	TRBD2	CASSLTSGTHDTQYF	TGTGCCAGCAGTTTAACTAGCGGGACACACGATACGCAGTATTTT
TRBV6-1	many	TRBJ1-2	NA	CASSQERDYGYTF	TGTGCCAGCAGTCAGGAGAGGGACTATGGCTACACCTTC
TRBV20-1	many	TRBJ2-7	NA	CSASDPFLYEQYF	TGCAGTGCCTCCGACCCTTTTCTCTACGAGCAGTACTTC
TRBV28	many	TRBJ1-5	TRBD1	CASDRDNQPQHF	TGTGCCAGCGACAGGGACAATCAGCCCCAGCATTTT
TRBV20-1	many	TRBJ2-7	NA	CSANSGRRAYEQYF	TGCAGTGCTAATAGCGGACGCCGTGCCTACGAGCAGTACTTC
TRBV2	many	TRBJ2-5	TRBD2	CASRRERQETQYF	TGTGCCAGCAGGCGGGAGAGACAAGAGACCCAGTACTTC
TRBV29-1	NA	TRBJ2-2	NA	CSVDGGKNTGELFF	TGCAGCGTTGACGGGGGCAAGAACACCGGGGAGCTGTTTTTT
TRBV20-1	many	TRBJ1-1	TRBD1	CSAGTAPMNTEAFF	TGCAGTGCCGGGACAGCCCCAATGAACACTGAAGCTTTCTTT
TRBV19	NA	TRBJ2-7	TRBD1	CASTTGGFSYEQYF	TGTGCCAGTACCACAGGGGGATTCTCCTACGAGCAGTACTTC
TRBV4-2	many	TRBJ2-7	TRBD2	CASSQVLAGAEQYF	TGTGCCAGCAGCCAAGTACTAGCGGGAGCCGAGCAGTACTTC
TRBV29-1	NA	TRBJ1-2	TRBD1	CSAIGTGYGYIF	TGCAGCGCCATCGGGACAGGGTATGGCTACATCTTC